Listed here are 26 T cell receptor beta chains from one sample, sequenced in a study of T cell changes during pregnancy in multiple sclerosis. This table comes from immunoSEQ multiplex PCR, and its TCRdb copy is limited to in-frame clones, with some not included. This table has under 80,000 clones, about 89% appearing once. This material consisted of CD4+ T cells from peripheral blood mononuclear cells, taken in the second trimester of pregnancy. The receptors here all came from a female donor with multiple sclerosis, enrolled in a pregnancy study.

This chain uses TRBV27 with TRBJ2-7; TRBD2 aligns across 8 bases. The germline V gene has CDR1 MNHEY and CDR2 SMNVEV (reference sequence). V trimming: 5 bases; J trimming: 2 bases; junction bases outside the gene matches: 29. This CDR3 comprises 22 residues. The CDR3 sequence: CASSAPGDQSGSPRSEAYEQYF. The CDR3 DNA is TGTGCCAGCAGTGCCCCCGGAGATCAAAGCGGGAGTCCCCGTAGCGAGGCCTACGAGCAGTACTTC.

This clone was seen a few times. Other DNA sequences of this sample code for an identical CDR3. The chain links TRBV18 to TRBJ1-2; 7 nucleotides line up with TRBD1. Germline values: CDR1 KGHSH, CDR2 LQKENI. The CDR3 has 13 amino acids. The junction had 0 bases not matched to a gene; V was cut back by 3 bases and J by 2 bases. CDR3 DNA: TGTGCCAGCTCACCGGACAGGAACTATGGCTACACCTTC. Translating gives CASSPDRNYGYTF.

J is TRBJ2-1 and V is TRBV18; tentative D call: TRBD1 (6 bases). Trimming cost V 5 bases and J 4 bases, with 18 bases left between them. Germline V CDR1 and CDR2: KGHSH, LQKENI. This CDR3 has 16 residues. The CDR3 loop reads CASSYRDKIAYNEQFF. For the CDR3, the DNA is TGTGCCAGCTCATACCGGGACAAAATCGCTTACAATGAGCAGTTCTTC. Combining the CDR3 with reference TRBV18 and TRBJ2-1 gives the whole variable domain NAGVMQNPRHLVRRRGQEARLRCSPMKGHSHVYWYRQLPEEGLKFMVYLQKENIIDESGMPKERFSAEFPKEGPSILRIQQVVRGDSAAYFCASSYRDKIAYNEQFFGPGTRLTVL.

This chain connects TRBV2 to TRBJ1-1; TRBD1 matches at 11 bases. Germline assignment: CDR1 SNHLY and CDR2 FYNNEI. The CDR3 is 12 residues long. The trim removed 7 bases at V and 9 bases at J, leaving 4 bases unmatched. The CDR3 reads CASIGTGGQAFF. For the CDR3, the DNA is TGTGCCAGCATCGGGACAGGGGGTCAAGCTTTCTTT.

J is TRBJ2-5 and V is TRBV28; perhaps TRBD2 as D (6 bases). Germline V gene data show CDR1 as MDHEN and CDR2 as SYDVKM. Trimming removed 5 bases from V and 5 bases from J, with 15 bases in between. This CDR3 is 14 amino acids long. CDR3 residues: CASSLIGGDETQYF. CDR3 DNA: TGTGCCAGCAGTCTAATCGGGGGTGACGAGACCCAGTACTTC.

The rearrangement joins TRBV5-4 to TRBJ1-3; D might be TRBD1 (5 bases). Germline assignment: CDR1 SGHNT and CDR2 YYREEE (reference sequence). Trimming took off 5 bases at V and 2 bases at J, with 14 bases between the two ends. This CDR3 comprises 15 residues. CDR3 sequence (DNA): TGTGCCAGCAGTTCCCCCGGGACTCCTGGAAACACCATATATTTT. Translated, it gives CASSSPGTPGNTIYF.

This chain joins TRBV27 and TRBJ2-3; D possibly corresponds to TRBD1 (6 bases). Germline V gene data show CDR1 as MNHEY and CDR2 as SMNVEV (reference sequence). Trimming took 1 base from V and 6 from J, leaving 20 bases between them. This CDR3 comprises 17 residues. The CDR3 nucleotides read TGTGCCAGCAGTTTATTGTCCTGGGGGCCCTTACCCGATACGCAGTATTTT. Translation gives CASSLLSWGPLPDTQYF.

The rearrangement uses TRBV7-2 and TRBJ1-5, with 9 bases that match TRBD1. Per the germline V gene, CDR1 is SGHTA and CDR2 is FQGNSA. The junction had 9 bases not matched to a gene; V was cut back by 5 bases and J by 4 bases. This CDR3 contains 16 residues. CDR3 in amino acids: CASSLLQGAGNQPQHF. CDR3 nucleotides: TGTGCCAGCAGCCTCTTACAGGGGGCTGGGAATCAGCCCCAGCATTTT.

This clone occurred a few times. The rearrangement uses TRBV28 and TRBJ1-2, with D maybe TRBD1 (5 bases). V was cut by 4 bases and J by 4 bases, with 10 bases left in between. Germline V lookup: CDR1 MDHEN, CDR2 SYDVKM. The CDR3 runs to 13 residues. The CDR3 DNA follows: TGTGCCAGCAGTTACGGGGGAGGCTATGGCTACACCTTC. This codes for CASSYGGGYGYTF.

V is TRBV5-1 and J is TRBJ2-5, with 9 bases aligning to TRBD2. With V trimmed by 4 bases and J by 5 bases, 6 bases remained unmatched. CDR1 and CDR2 (germline): SGHRS, YFSETQ. This CDR3 comprises 14 residues. The CDR3 reads CASSSGTSRETQYF. Here the CDR3 DNA reads TGCGCCAGCAGCAGCGGGACTAGCCGGGAGACCCAGTACTTC. The full variable domain, with the rest looked up from reference TRBV5-1 and TRBJ2-5, is KAGVTQTPRYLIKTRGQQVTLSCSPISGHRSVSWYQQTPGQGLQFLFEYFSETQRNKGNFPGRFSGRQFSNSRSEMNVSTLELGDSALYLCASSSGTSRETQYFGPGTRLLVL.

The chain links TRBV5-1 to TRBJ2-3; tentative D call: TRBD1 (5 bases). The CDR3 is 15 residues long. The germline CDR1 and CDR2 sequences are SGHRS and YFSETQ. V shed 4 bases and J shed 0 bases, with 12 bases lying between them. The CDR3 region has the DNA TGCGCCAGCAGCGGTAGACAGCGCAGCACAGATACGCAGTATTTT. Protein product: CASSGRQRSTDTQYF.

The J gene is TRBJ1-2, the V gene TRBV29-1; the match to TRBD1 covers 7 bases. The germline V gene has CDR1 SQVTM and CDR2 ANQGSEA. The CDR3 runs to 11 residues. V lost 6 bases to trimming and J lost 8 bases; unmatched junction nucleotides: 6. The CDR3 DNA follows: TGCAGCGTGAACAGGGGTGGAGGCTACACCTTC. Translating gives CSVNRGGGYTF.

The chain couples TRBV4-3 to TRBJ1-1, with 7 bases that match TRBD1. The germline gives CDR1 LGHNA, CDR2 YSLEER. The J segment lost 0 bases and the V segment lost 4 bases, leaving 2 bases of the junction unmatched. The CDR3 contains 14 residues. CDR3 coding DNA: TGCGCCAGCAGCCCCGACAGGGTGAACACTGAAGCTTTCTTT. Translation gives CASSPDRVNTEAFF.

The chain carries TRBV9 and TRBJ2-3, with TRBD2 as a possible D gene (5 bases). Germline V gene lookup returns CDR1 SGDLS and CDR2 YYNGEE. Trimming took 0 bases from V and 5 from J, leaving 13 bases between them. This CDR3 is built from 15 residues. The DNA for the CDR3 is TGTGCCAGCAGCGTAGAAGGTCGACGGGGAGATACGCAGTATTTT. It translates to CASSVEGRRGDTQYF. Full variable domain (rest looked up from reference TRBV9 and TRBJ2-3): DSGVTQTPKHLITATGQRVTLRCSPRSGDLSVYWYQQSLDQGLQFLIQYYNGEERAKGNILERFSAQQFPDLHSELNLSSLELGDSALYFCASSVEGRRGDTQYFGPGTRLTVL.

The chain is built from TRBV7-2 and TRBJ2-7, with a tentative D call TRBD2 (5 bases). V lost 5 bases, J lost 2 bases, and 16 bases lay in between. The CDR3 runs to 15 residues. CDR1 is SGHTA, CDR2 FQGNSA, per germline. The CDR3 region has the DNA TGTGCCAGCAGCCCGAACAGCGGACTGACCTACGAGCAGTACTTC. It yields the protein CASSPNSGLTYEQYF.

This clone was picked up one time. The chain has TRBV11-3 and TRBJ2-2; D may be TRBD2 (5 bases). Germline CDR1 reads SGHNT; CDR2 reads YENEEA. V lost 1 base to trimming and J lost 4 bases, with 7 bases between them. The CDR3 runs 14 residues. CDR3: CASSLAAGTGELFF. CDR3 sequence (DNA): TGTGCCAGCAGCTTAGCTGCGGGCACCGGGGAGCTGTTTTTT.

The rearrangement links TRBV7-8 to TRBJ1-2; 8 positions match TRBD1. V lost 5 bases to trimming and J lost 8 bases; unmatched junction nucleotides: 10. This CDR3 has 14 amino acids. Germline-derived CDR1 and CDR2 are SGHVS and FQNEAQ. The CDR3 reads CASSPRGRASGYTF. The CDR3 DNA sequence: TGTGCCAGCAGCCCCAGGGGGCGCGCCTCGGGCTACACCTTC.

The rearrangement uses TRBV18 and TRBJ2-7; tentatively, D is TRBD1 (5 bases). Germline lookup yields CDR1 KGHSH and CDR2 LQKENI. The CDR3 runs to 14 residues. Trimming cost V 2 bases and J 0 bases, with 8 bases left between them. The CDR3 DNA reads as TGTGCCAGCTCACCAGGGGCCAACTCCTACGAGCAGTACTTC. It encodes CASSPGANSYEQYF.

The chain uses TRBV10-3 and TRBJ2-1, with 10 bases lining up with TRBD2. The CDR3 is 15 residues long. The germline V gene has CDR1 ENHRY and CDR2 SYGVKD. Trimming at V came to 5 bases and at J to 3 bases, leaving 4 bases not matched to a gene. This CDR3 is CAISPGLAIYNEQFF. The CDR3 nucleotides read TGTGCCATCAGTCCGGGACTAGCGATCTACAATGAGCAGTTCTTC.

The gene calls are TRBV7-2 and TRBJ2-7; 9 bases map to TRBD2. Germline-derived CDR1 and CDR2 are SGHTA and FQGNSA. The CDR3 totals 17 residues. With V trimmed by 1 base and J by 2 bases, 9 bases remained unmatched. The CDR3 DNA reads as TGTGCCAGCAGCTTAGTATGGACTAGCGACGCCGCCTACGAGCAGTACTTC. Translating gives CASSLVWTSDAAYEQYF. The variable domain in full, with the rest retrieved from reference TRBV7-2 and TRBJ2-7, is GAGVSQSPSNKVTEKGKDVELRCDPISGHTALYWYRQSLGQGLEFLIYFQGNSAPDKSGLPSDRFSAERTGGSVSTLTIQRTQQEDSAVYLCASSLVWTSDAAYEQYFGPGTRLTVT.

The J gene is TRBJ2-1, the V gene TRBV27; 12 positions agree with TRBD2. This CDR3 spans 16 amino acids. Trimming removed 2 bases from V and 2 bases from J; junction bases left unmatched: 1. The germline V gene encodes CDR1 MNHEY and CDR2 SMNVEV (reference sequence). For the CDR3, the DNA is TGTGCCAGCAGTTTAAGGACTAGCGGGGCCTACAATGAGCAGTTCTTC. Translation gives CASSLRTSGAYNEQFF.

The gene calls are TRBV14 and TRBJ2-6; D may be TRBD2 (6 bases). Trimming pared 0 bases from V and 1 base from J, leaving 16 bases between. Germline V CDR1 and CDR2: SGHDN, FVKESK. This CDR3 has 19 amino acids. The chain's CDR3 is CASSQEGRRRVSGANVLTF. The CDR3 nucleotides read TGTGCCAGCAGCCAAGAAGGGAGGAGGCGGGTATCTGGGGCCAACGTCCTGACTTTC. Filled out from reference TRBV14 and TRBJ2-6, the complete variable domain reads EAGVTQFPSHSVIEKGQTVTLRCDPISGHDNLYWYRRVMGKEIKFLLHFVKESKQDESGMPNNRFLAERTGGTYSTLKVQPAELEDSGVYFCASSQEGRRRVSGANVLTFGAGSRLTVL.

This chain connects TRBV7-9 to TRBJ2-5, with D perhaps matching TRBD1 (6 bases). V dropped 2 bases and J dropped 3 bases, with 7 bases sitting between them. The germline gives CDR1 SEHNR, CDR2 FQNEAQ (reference sequence). The CDR3 totals 13 residues. Here the CDR3 reads CASSLRTEETQYF. The CDR3 DNA reads as TGTGCCAGCAGCTTAAGGACAGAAGAGACCCAGTACTTC.

The chain employs TRBV28 and TRBJ1-3; D is undetermined. The V gene's germline CDR1 is MDHEN and CDR2 SYDVKM. The CDR3 runs to 16 residues. V was pared by 5 bases and J by 2 bases, with 16 bases between. The CDR3 DNA reads TGTGCCAGCAGTCCCCGCGGGTTCGGGGCTGGAAACACCATATATTTT. Translated, it gives CASSPRGFGAGNTIYF.

The chain carries TRBV30 and TRBJ2-5; possibly TRBD2 for D (6 bases). The DNA end lines up better with TRBJ2-7; the J call may be wrong. The CDR3 sequence is 12 residues long. Germline loops: CDR1 GTSNPN, CDR2 SVGIG (reference sequence). CDR3 residues: CAWNPGGSEQYF. The CDR3 coding sequence is TGTGCCTGGAATCCCGGAGGGTCCGAGCAGTACTTC.

This chain links TRBV9 with TRBJ2-7; 7 bases line up with TRBD1. The CDR3 runs 14 residues. The germline CDR1 and CDR2 sequences are SGDLS and YYNGEE. V shed 4 bases, J shed 5 bases, and the junction held 9 bases outside the gene matches. The CDR3 DNA reads TGTGCCAGCAGCCTAGGGGGCTTGGGTCACGAGCAGTACTTC. Its protein product is CASSLGGLGHEQYF.